This T cell receptor beta chain is from a study of T cells in Graves' hyperthyroidism and ophthalmopathy. Study-wide points: Separating ophthalmopathy from stable hyperthyroidism was achieved by a 13 V-J model. Blood also carried most thyroid clonotypes expanded above 0.001.

The sample holds many counts of this clonotype. What it binds is unknown. The study left out patients who had uncontrolled infection, other autoimmune disease, pregnancy or lactation. RNA transcripts were the template for amplifying TCR beta CDR3 regions. TCR CDR3 regions were first amplified by RT-PCR with HTBI primers. TCRdb re-derived calls from the multiplex PCR reads in MiXCR, one entry per CDR3 protein. The table lists about 200,000 distinct CDR3 sequences, approximately 20% of them singletons. The V gene's germline CDR1 is MDHEN and CDR2 SYDVKM. Between the trimmed V and J ends, which lost 2 bases and 8 bases, there was a span of 7 bases. There are 12 residues in the CDR3.

The TCR comes from a man in his forties with Graves' hyperthyroidism. The V call is TRBV28, the J call TRBJ2-1; D is unclear. Specimen: blood. CDR3 DNA sequence: TGTGCCAGCAGTTTAGTGGGGTATGAGCAGTTCTTC. Residues: CASSLVGYEQFF.